Each of the 14 T cell receptor beta chains below was sequenced from the same sample in a study of blood T cells in healthy people across ages. A J-beta primer mix and a sample-barcoded 5' primer were used in a second PCR of roughly 7 to 12 cycles. TCRdb processed the 5' RACE reads anew with MiXCR; each CDR3 protein has one entry. The sample records about 1.8 million distinct CDR3 sequences, 49% being singletons. The specimen sequenced was blood. The receptors here all came from a middle-aged woman in good health.

The V call is TRBV5-5, the J call TRBJ2-5; D unclear. This CDR3 is built from 16 residues. Germline lookup yields CDR1 SGHKS and CDR2 YYEKEE (reference sequence). With 2 bases removed from V and 2 bases from J, the gap between germline ends came to 16 bases. CDR3 sequence (DNA): TGTGCCAGCAGCTTCGAGTGGGCAGGTGGGCAAGAGACCCAGTACTTC. Its translation: CASSFEWAGGQETQYF.

The J gene is TRBJ2-4, the V gene TRBV5-1; D gene ambiguous. The end of the DNA is better explained by TRBJ2-7, so the J call may be wrong. The CDR3 has 14 amino acids. Germline loops: CDR1 SGHRS, CDR2 YFSETQ. As DNA, the CDR3 is TGCGCCAGCAGCGTGACGCTACCGAGCTACGAGCAGTACTTC. Protein: CASSVTLPSYEQYF.

The gene calls are TRBV7-2 and TRBJ2-1; TRBD2 is a possible D gene (7 bases). The CDR3 runs 15 residues. The germline CDR1 and CDR2 sequences are SGHTA and FQGNSA. V was pared by 7 bases and J by 4 bases, with 17 bases between. CDR3 in amino acids: CASTEDGGPYNEQFF. CDR3 coding DNA: TGTGCCAGCACCGAGGACGGGGGGCCTTACAATGAGCAGTTCTTC.

This clonotype occurred a few times. The gene calls are TRBV29-1 and TRBJ2-1, with 12 positions matching TRBD2. The CDR3 totals 15 residues. The germline gives CDR1 SQVTM, CDR2 ANQGSEA. V dropped 5 bases and J dropped 9; count of bases not matched to a gene: 11. The CDR3 DNA reads as TGCAGCGTTCCTCTTCCTAGCGGGGGGGCCGTTGAGCAGTTCTTC. It translates to CSVPLPSGGAVEQFF.

This chain uses TRBV4-2 with TRBJ1-5; D might be TRBD1 (6 bases). Between the trimmed V and J ends, which lost 4 bases and 3 bases, there was a span of 7 bases. The germline V gene encodes CDR1 LGHNA and CDR2 YNFKEQ. This CDR3 is 13 amino acids long. The CDR3 DNA sequence: TGTGCCAGCAGCCGGGGGGCCAATCAGCCCCAGCATTTT. This translates into CASSRGANQPQHF.

The gene calls are TRBV5-1 and TRBJ1-6, with TRBD1 matching 10 bases. V gave up 4 bases and J gave up 10 bases; unmatched junction bases: 5. Germline-derived CDR1 and CDR2 are SGHRS and YFSETQ. The CDR3 extends over 14 amino acids. The CDR3 spells CASSTGQGGSPLHF. As DNA, the CDR3 is TGCGCCAGCAGCACAGGACAGGGGGGCTCACCCCTCCACTTT.

V is TRBV6-2 or TRBV6-3 and J is TRBJ2-3; D is possibly TRBD2 (6 bases). Germline CDR1 is MNHEY and CDR2 is SVGEGT. V shed 4 bases and J shed 5 bases, with 19 bases lying between them. The CDR3 spans 16 residues. The CDR3 protein is CASSSSGLSRGDTQYF. CDR3 DNA: TGTGCCAGCAGTTCGTCGGGACTCTCAAGGGGAGATACGCAGTATTTT.

This chain links TRBV27 with TRBJ2-3; tentatively, D is TRBD1 (5 bases). The V and J ends lost 4 bases and 5 bases respectively, with 16 bases between them. This CDR3 has 15 residues. The germline gives CDR1 MNHEY, CDR2 SMNVEV (reference sequence). CDR3 nucleotide sequence: TGTGCCAGCAGTTCCCGGACACAACGCGGAGATACGCAGTATTTT. This codes for CASSSRTQRGDTQYF.

This clonotype was found a few times. J is TRBJ2-3 and V is TRBV5-5; a possible D gene is TRBD1 (6 bases). Trimming removed 4 bases at V and 2 bases at J, with 14 bases between. The CDR3 loop spans 15 amino acids. Germline loops: CDR1 SGHKS, CDR2 YYEKEE (reference sequence). The CDR3 region has the DNA TGTGCCAGCAGCAAAGGACAGCTTCCCACAGATACGCAGTATTTT. This sequence encodes CASSKGQLPTDTQYF.

The chain recombines TRBV24-1 with TRBJ2-3; 11 nucleotides match TRBD2. CDR3 size: 18 residues. Trimming cost V 4 bases and J 2 bases; bases outside gene matches: 10. The germline gives CDR1 KGHDR, CDR2 SFDVKD. The CDR3 DNA sequence: TGTGCCACCAGTGACCCGATACTAGCGGGGGCAGTCACAGATACGCAGTATTTT. As protein: CATSDPILAGAVTDTQYF.

This clonotype has only a few counts. The chain employs TRBV4-3 and TRBJ2-4; 10 nucleotides line up with TRBD1. TRBJ2-7 matches the DNA end more closely, so the J call is doubtful. The CDR3 extends over 15 amino acids. Germline CDR1 LGHNA, CDR2 YSLEER. CDR3 nucleotides: TGCGCCAGCAGCCAGGACCACGGACAGGGGGGCGAGCAGTACTTC. Encoded protein: CASSQDHGQGGEQYF.

The chain has TRBV24-1 and TRBJ2-3; possible D gene TRBD1, 6 bases. The CDR3 contains 17 residues. In germline, CDR1 is KGHDR, CDR2 SFDVKD. Trimming left V 3 bases short and J 1 base short, with 16 bases between. The CDR3 protein is CATSDIADSFRTDTQYF. The CDR3 DNA reads as TGTGCCACCAGTGATATCGCGGACAGCTTCCGCACAGATACGCAGTATTTT.

The chain joins TRBV6-5 to TRBJ1-2; a weak D match, TRBD1 (6 bases). CDR1 is MNHEY and CDR2 is SVGAGI in the germline V gene. With 5 bases removed from V and 3 bases from J, the gap between germline ends came to 19 bases. The CDR3 loop spans 16 amino acids. In DNA form, the CDR3 reads TGTGCCAGCAGTCGGATTTCAGGGGCCGGGGACTATGGCTACACCTTC. Amino acids: CASSRISGAGDYGYTF.

The chain employs TRBV5-4 and TRBJ2-1; the D is unclear. Trimming removed 4 bases from V and 0 bases from J, with 11 bases in between. Germline lookup yields CDR1 SGHNT and CDR2 YYREEE (reference sequence). The CDR3 runs 15 residues. As DNA, the CDR3 is TGTGCCAGCAGCGATACCCGAAGCTCCTACAATGAGCAGTTCTTC. Translation gives CASSDTRSSYNEQFF.